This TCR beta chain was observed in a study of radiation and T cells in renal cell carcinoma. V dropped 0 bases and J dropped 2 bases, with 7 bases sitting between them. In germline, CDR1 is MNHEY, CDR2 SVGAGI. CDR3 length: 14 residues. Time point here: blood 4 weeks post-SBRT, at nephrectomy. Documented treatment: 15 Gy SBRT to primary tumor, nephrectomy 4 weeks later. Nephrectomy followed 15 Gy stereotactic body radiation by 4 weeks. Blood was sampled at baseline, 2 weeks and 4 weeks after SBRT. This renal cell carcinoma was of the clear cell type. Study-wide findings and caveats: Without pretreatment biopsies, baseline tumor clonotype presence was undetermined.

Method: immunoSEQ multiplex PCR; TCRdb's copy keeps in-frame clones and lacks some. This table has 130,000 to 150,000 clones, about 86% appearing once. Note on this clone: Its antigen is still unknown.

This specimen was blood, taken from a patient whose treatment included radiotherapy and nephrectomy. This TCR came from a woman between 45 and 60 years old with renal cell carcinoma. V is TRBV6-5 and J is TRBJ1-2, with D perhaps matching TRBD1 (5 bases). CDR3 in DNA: TGTGCCAGCAGTTACTCGTACAGGAACTATGGCTACACCTTC. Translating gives CASSYSYRNYGYTF.